This entry concerns a single T cell receptor (beta chain). This CDR3 is built from 16 residues. V lost 4 bases and J 6 bases, leaving 18 bases between the germline ends. CDR1 and CDR2 (germline): SEHNR, FQNEAQ (reference sequence). Terminally differentiated effector memory CD45RA+ cells were excluded by CCR7 positive selection of CD45RO-negative cells. At deep level, the assay was performed. The sorted-subset replicate PCRs were given 150 to 250 ng DNA, which is roughly 30,000 T cell genomes. Assay: immunoSEQ multiplex PCR; the TCRdb copy retains only in-frame clones and omits some. The sample lists under 1 million clones, 80% to 95% occurring once. This sample stems from a study of shared clonotypes between healthy human individuals.

This TCR was recovered from a man aged 25-40 years in good health. The chain has TRBV7-9 and TRBJ2-2, with D hard to call. The sample taken for sequencing was naive CD8+ T cells sorted from blood. CDR3 region: CASSSRTGVLAGELFF. CDR3 DNA: TGTGCCAGCAGCTCACGAACTGGGGTTTTGGCCGGGGAGCTGTTTTTT. Using reference TRBV7-9 and TRBJ2-2 for the parts outside the CDR3, the full variable domain is DTGVSQNPRHKITKRGQNVTFRCDPISEHNRLYWYRQTLGQGPEFLTYFQNEAQLEKSRLLSDRFSAERPKGSFSTLEIQRTEQGDSAMYLCASSSRTGVLAGELFFGEGSRLTVL.